This is a list of T cell receptor beta chains from one sample in a study of T cell responses to AZD1222 COVID-19 vaccine. Profiling relied on immunoSEQ multiplex PCR, and the TCRdb table lists in-frame clones only, not all of them. The data show around 78,000 clones, with around 87% seen just once and 20% to 30% held by the top ten. The specimen was peripheral blood, collected on day 0 of AZD1222 vaccination. Every receptor here comes from an adult in good health. Each CDR3 is given with its conserved first and last residue. The D gene is left open where the match is weak. Clone sizes are given selectively: once, few, many, or a class where the clone is expanded.

>TRBD1|TRBJ1-2|.|17|TRBV27
CASSPQPPQGAADGYTF
TGTGCCAGCAGTCCCCAACCTCCACAGGGGGCGGCGGATGGCTACACCTTC
>.|TRBJ1-1|.|15|TRBV7-2
CASSLGTVLNTEAFF
TGTGCCAGCAGCTTAGGGACGGTCTTGAACACTGAAGCTTTCTTT
>TRBD2|TRBJ2-1|.|16|TRBV28
CASSLTSGGSYNEQFF
TGTGCCAGCAGTTTGACTAGCGGGGGGTCCTACAATGAGCAGTTCTTC
>.|TRBJ1-2|.|14|TRBV19
CASSILGFDYGYTF
TGTGCCAGTAGTATATTGGGGTTTGACTATGGCTACACCTTC
>.|TRBJ1-1|.|13|TRBV19
CASSLSGSTEAFF
TGTGCCAGTAGTCTCTCCGGGTCCACTGAAGCTTTCTTT
>.|TRBJ2-2|few|16|TRBV19
CASTPGAGAYTGELFF
TGTGCCAGTACCCCGGGTGCGGGGGCGTACACCGGGGAGCTGTTTTTT
>.|TRBJ1-5|.|14|TRBV28
CASSLWGGGQPQHF
TGTGCCAGCAGTTTATGGGGTGGGGGCCAGCCCCAGCATTTT
>.|TRBJ2-7|.|15|TRBV19
CASSAAGTSSYEQYF
TGTGCCAGTAGTGCCGCGGGGACCAGCTCCTACGAGCAGTACTTC
>TRBD1|TRBJ1-2|once|13|TRBV5-1
CASSGGGAYGYTF
TGCGCCAGCAGCGGAGGGGGCGCGTATGGCTACACCTTC
>.|TRBJ1-2|once|15|TRBV30
CAWSRSPPGDYGYTF
TGTGCCTGGAGTAGATCCCCCCCGGGCGACTATGGCTACACCTTC
>.|TRBJ2-1|.|12|TRBV6-5
CASSPGGDEQFF
TGTGCCAGCAGTCCCGGGGGAGATGAGCAGTTCTTC
>.|TRBJ1-1|few|12|TRBV11-2
CASSAERTEAFF
TGTGCCAGCAGCGCCGAGAGAACTGAAGCTTTCTTT
>.|TRBJ2-7|.|12|TRBV30
CAWSPDSYEQYF
TGTGCCTGGAGCCCTGACAGCTACGAGCAGTACTTC
>TRBD1|TRBJ1-3|.|16|TRBV2
CASSYQGERSGNTIYF
TGTGCCAGCAGCTACCAGGGGGAAAGGTCTGGAAACACCATATATTTT
>.|TRBJ2-7|once|11|TRBV10-1
CASSGGYEQYF
TGCGCCAGCAGTGGGGGGTACGAGCAGTACTTC
>.|TRBJ1-3|.|12|TRBV12-3/TRBV12-4
CASRPPGGTIYF
TGTGCCAGCAGGCCGCCCGGAGGCACCATATATTTT
>TRBD1|TRBJ1-3|.|13|TRBV2
CASSTQGADTIYF
TGTGCCAGCAGTACACAGGGGGCTGACACCATATATTTT
>.|TRBJ1-5|once|13|TRBV6-6
CATLGGGGQPQHF
TGTGCCACCCTAGGAGGAGGTGGTCAGCCCCAGCATTTT
>.|TRBJ2-7|.|15|TRBV7-8
CASSLERGPTYEQYF
TGTGCCAGCAGCTTAGAACGGGGGCCAACCTACGAGCAGTACTTC
>.|TRBJ2-2|few|14|TRBV30
CAWRDGINTGELFF
TGTGCCTGGAGGGACGGGATTAACACCGGGGAGCTGTTTTTT
>TRBD2|TRBJ2-1|.|16|TRBV5-1
CASSSGGAGGHNEQFF
TGCGCCAGCAGCTCCGGCGGGGCGGGGGGCCACAATGAGCAGTTCTTC
>TRBD1|TRBJ2-7|.|16|TRBV6-2/TRBV6-3
CASSYIGTGGRGEQYF
TGTGCCAGCAGTTACATCGGGACAGGGGGCAGGGGCGAGCAGTACTTC
>TRBD2|TRBJ2-5|many|13|TRBV7-3
CASSFTGGETQYF
TGTGCCAGCAGCTTTACGGGGGGAGAGACCCAGTACTTC
>.|TRBJ1-5|.|14|TRBV21-1
CASSTGQTNQPQHF
TGTGCCAGCAGCACAGGACAGACCAATCAGCCCCAGCATTTT
>TRBD2|TRBJ2-2|few|14|TRBV9
CASSPGTTRGELFF
TGTGCCAGCAGCCCGGGGACTACTCGAGGGGAGCTGTTTTTT
>.|TRBJ2-7|.|12|TRBV27
CASSFAPGFKYF
TGTGCCAGCAGTTTTGCCCCAGGGTTCAAGTACTTC
>.|TRBJ2-7|.|13|TRBV30
CAWSGRDGYEQYF
TGTGCCTGGTCGGGCCGGGACGGCTACGAGCAGTACTTC
>TRBD1|TRBJ1-4|.|16|TRBV24-1
CATSDPSTGGGEKLFF
TGTGCCACCAGTGACCCTTCGACAGGGGGGGGCGAAAAACTGTTTTTT
>TRBD1|TRBJ1-1|.|16|TRBV6-2/TRBV6-3
CASSYSIDRGNTEAFF
TGTGCCAGCAGTTACTCGATAGACAGGGGGAACACTGAAGCTTTCTTT
>TRBD2|TRBJ2-7|.|14|TRBV11-3
CASSLRGDGDEQYF
TGTGCCAGCAGCCTACGGGGGGACGGTGACGAGCAGTACTTC
>TRBD1|TRBJ2-4|once|11|TRBV10-1
CARTGESDTYF
TGCGCCAGAACAGGGGAGTCAGATACGTACTTC
>.|TRBJ2-7|once|13|TRBV7-2
CASSSRLVYEQYF
TGTGCCAGCAGCTCCCGGCTGGTGTACGAGCAGTACTTC
>.|TRBJ1-1|.|11|TRBV9
CASSQGTEAFF
TGTGCCAGCAGCCAGGGCACTGAAGCTTTCTTT
>TRBD1|TRBJ2-2|.|16|TRBV5-5
CASSFRQGANTGELFF
TGTGCCAGCAGCTTCCGACAGGGGGCGAACACCGGGGAGCTGTTTTTT
>.|TRBJ1-6|.|12|TRBV7-9
CASSLTDSPLHF
TGTGCCAGCAGCCTCACGGATTCACCCCTCCACTTT
>.|TRBJ1-2|.|12|TRBV6-5
CASSYRGDGYTF
TGTGCCAGCAGTTATCGGGGGGATGGCTACACCTTC
>TRBD2|TRBJ2-7|once|22|TRBV12-5
CASGLPLLAPFFGGRRSYEQYF
TGTGCTAGTGGTTTACCCCTTTTAGCCCCATTTTTCGGGGGGAGGAGGTCCTACGAGCAGTACTTC
>.|TRBJ2-3|.|16|TRBV10-1
CASSAFSGTTVDTQYF
TGCGCCAGCAGTGCGTTTTCCGGGACCACCGTAGATACGCAGTATTTT
>.|TRBJ1-2|.|15|TRBV9
CASSLSPDSSYGYTF
TGTGCCAGCAGCCTATCCCCCGACAGCTCCTATGGCTACACCTTC
>TRBD1|TRBJ1-1|.|15|TRBV6-5
CASSYSFGTGLVAFF
TGTGCCAGCAGTTATTCATTCGGGACAGGGCTCGTAGCTTTCTTT
>.|TRBJ1-2|.|12|TRBV5-6
CASSSQGYGYTF
TGTGCCAGCAGCTCCCAGGGGTATGGCTACACCTTC
>.|TRBJ1-5|.|15|TRBV7-2
CASSLASGGDQPQHF
TGTGCCAGCAGCTTAGCGTCGGGGGGCGATCAGCCCCAGCATTTT
>.|TRBJ2-3|.|13|TRBV9
CASSVEYTDTQYF
TGTGCCAGCAGCGTAGAGTACACAGATACGCAGTATTTT
>.|TRBJ1-4|.|16|TRBV19
CASSIRGFGTNEKLFF
TGTGCCAGTAGTATACGAGGGTTTGGGACTAATGAAAAACTGTTTTTT
>TRBD1|TRBJ2-1|.|14|TRBV4-2
CASSQEQGTIEQFF
TGTGCCAGCAGCCAAGAACAGGGGACAATTGAGCAGTTCTTC
>.|TRBJ1-1|.|13|TRBV29-1
CSVEGRMNTEAFF
TGCAGCGTTGAAGGGAGGATGAACACTGAAGCTTTCTTT
>.|TRBJ2-7|.|14|TRBV6-5
CASTSGQLSYEQYF
TGTGCCAGCACCTCCGGACAGCTCTCCTACGAGCAGTACTTC
>.|TRBJ2-3|.|12|TRBV2
CASNLGPDTQYF
TGTGCCAGCAATCTGGGGCCTGATACGCAGTATTTT
>.|TRBJ2-2|few|15|TRBV4-3
CASSQDEGGSGELFF
TGCGCCAGCAGCCAAGATGAAGGGGGATCCGGGGAGCTGTTTTTT
>.|TRBJ2-1|.|13|TRBV19
CASSGQTGNEQFF
TGTGCCAGTAGCGGACAGACGGGTAATGAGCAGTTCTTC
>.|TRBJ1-2|.|12|TRBV25-1
CASSLGPRGYTF
TGTGCCAGCAGTTTGGGCCCACGGGGCTACACCTTC
>.|TRBJ2-7|.|12|TRBV27
CASSLWGYEQYF
TGTGCCAGCAGTTTATGGGGCTACGAGCAGTACTTC
>.|TRBJ1-1|.|17|TRBV4-1
CASSYLAIQGKNTEAFF
TGCGCCAGCAGCTATCTTGCAATACAGGGTAAAAACACTGAAGCTTTCTTT
>TRBD1|TRBJ1-2|.|14|TRBV3-1/TRBV3-2
CASSQRDRGSGYTF
TGTGCCAGCAGCCAACGGGACAGGGGCTCCGGCTACACCTTC